This T cell receptor beta chain was captured in a study of CD8+ T cells in alopecia areata. Study context: The SALT score measured affected scalp surface percentage in treated patients.

This clone appeared a few times. What it binds is unknown. Germline-derived CDR1 and CDR2 are SGHTA and FQGNSA. Losses at the gene ends were 7 bases for V and 1 base for J; bases not matched to a gene: 8. This CDR3 has 15 residues. Sample treatment: oral pan-JAK inhibitor, 5-10 mg twice daily. It was cDNA, reverse transcribed from extracted RNA, that served as the sequencing template. Generated by immunoSEQ multiplex PCR, the TCRdb table keeps only in-frame clones and is missing some. The table has about 270,000 clones, 60% seen once. Findings and limits, study-wide: A single nonresponder leaves the baseline CD8+ expansion link to response uncertain. Both scalp clonality and the expanded CD8+ clones among the top 100 showed a significant decrease with tofacitinib. Lesional scalp, notably in alopecia totalis/universalis, had clonality above that of normal scalp.

This sequence originates from a human donor with alopecia areata. The material was CD4+ T cells sorted from blood, obtained around week 53, from a patient treated with tofacitinib. The chain uses TRBV7-2 and TRBJ2-7; 9 bases match TRBD2. CDR3 nucleotide sequence: TGTGCCAGCAAGGTTCGGCTAGCGGGGTCCTACGAGCAGTACTTC. It yields the protein CASKVRLAGSYEQYF.